The entry below describes one TCR beta chain. The antigen is undetermined. The data are from a study of PD-L1 blockade in urothelial cancer. The wider study: T cell content in blood samples showed a median of 141,255.

Regarding the study as a whole: Having blood TCR clonality under the median before treatment predicted better survival.

Here immunoSEQ multiplex PCR was the method, and the copy in TCRdb shows in-frame clones only, minus some. The data show about 52,000 clones, around three quarters seen once. Germline CDR1 and CDR2: SQVTM and ANQGSEA. V shed 6 bases and J 0 bases; nucleotides not matched to a gene: 3. CDR3 length: 13 residues. This clonotype was sampled from a man between 70 and 80 years old with urothelial cancer. Sample: PBMCs, taken around atezolizumab (anti-PD-L1) treatment. The gene calls are TRBV29-1 and TRBJ2-3; 7 bases agree with TRBD1. The CDR3 coding sequence is TGCAGCGTACCACAGGGGAGCACAGATACGCAGTATTTT. This codes for CSVPQGSTDTQYF.